Presented here are 24 T cell receptor beta chains from one specimen sequenced in a study of cytomegalovirus exposure and HLA in healthy donors. The primer mix had 60 Vbeta and 13 Jbeta primers. The data were produced by immunoSEQ multiplex PCR, yet TCRdb's version contains in-frame clones alone and is incomplete. The sample records tens of thousands of clones, about three quarters being singletons. The sample consisted of PBMCs. The receptors stem from a man in his fifties or sixties in good health and CMV-seronegative.

CDR3 in amino acids: CASSPRLGAGQPQHF. CDR3 in DNA: TGTGCCAGCAGCCCAAGGCTCGGTGCGGGACAGCCCCAGCATTTT. The chain is built from TRBV5-6 and TRBJ1-5; D uncertain. Looked up from germline, CDR1 is SGHDT and CDR2 is YYEEEE. The CDR3 consists of 15 residues. V was trimmed by 4 bases and J by 7 bases, leaving 18 bases between them.

The rearrangement joins TRBV29-1 to TRBJ1-2; D ambiguous. Looked up from germline, CDR1 is SQVTM and CDR2 is ANQGSEA. The CDR3 consists of 11 residues. The DNA for the CDR3 is TGCAGTACGGAGGGCGAAATTGGCTACACCTTC. It translates to CSTEGEIGYTF.

This clone was seen only once. The gene calls are TRBV29-1 and TRBJ1-1, with TRBD1 as a possible D gene (5 bases). Germline V gene sequence: CDR1 SQVTM, CDR2 ANQGSEA. The CDR3 covers 14 residues. Deletions cut 0 bases from V and 4 bases from J, with 12 bases between. Written as DNA, the CDR3 is TGCAGCGTTGAAGATATGCAGGGAGGCACTGAAGCTTTCTTT. Its translation is CSVEDMQGGTEAFF.

V and J are TRBV6-4 and TRBJ2-3; D is unclear. CDR1 and CDR2 (germline): MRHNA, SNTAGT. The CDR3 consists of 14 residues. V lost 6 bases, J lost 2 bases, and 12 bases lay in between. The CDR3: CASRASEITDTQYF. CDR3 DNA sequence: TGTGCCAGCAGAGCAAGCGAGATCACAGATACGCAGTATTTT.

This clone was recorded once. The chain employs TRBV6-5 and TRBJ2-7; 10 bases are a match to TRBD2. The germline CDR1 and CDR2 sequences are MNHEY and SVGAGI. J was trimmed by 3 bases and V by 6 bases; bases with no gene match: 8. The CDR3 extends over 15 amino acids. DNA for the CDR3: TGTGCCAGCAGGCCAGCGGGAGGGGAAATCTACGAGCAGTACTTC. It encodes CASRPAGGEIYEQYF.

This chain links TRBV5-4 with TRBJ1-2, with D hard to call. The CDR3 has 11 amino acids. Germline-derived CDR1 and CDR2 are SGHNT and YYREEE (reference sequence). Trimming pared 3 bases from V and 5 bases from J, leaving 5 bases between. Here the CDR3 DNA reads TGTGCCAGCAGCTCGGGGTATGGCTACACCTTC. This translates into CASSSGYGYTF.

CDR3 protein: CASSDSQGTDTQYF. The CDR3 DNA sequence: TGTGCCAGCAGTGACTCACAGGGCACAGATACGCAGTATTTT. The J gene is TRBJ2-3, the V gene TRBV6-4, with TRBD1 as a possible D gene (5 bases). The CDR3 is 14 amino acids. From germline, CDR1 is MRHNA and CDR2 SNTAGT. V was clipped by 0 bases and J by 1 base, with 5 bases between them.

The genes are TRBV18 and TRBJ2-1; 7 bases match TRBD1. V was pared by 3 bases and J by 5 bases, with 7 bases of the junction left unmatched. Germline CDR1 reads KGHSH; CDR2 reads LQKENI. The CDR3 is 15 residues long. Written as DNA, the CDR3 is TGTGCCAGCTCACCCCGGGACAGTGTAAACAATGAGCAGTTCTTC. Encoded protein: CASSPRDSVNNEQFF.

The table lists this clone with a count of one. This sequence joins TRBV10-1 and TRBJ2-5; TRBD1 aligns across 7 bases. This CDR3 comprises 14 residues. V trimming: 0 bases; J trimming: 3 bases; junction bases outside the gene matches: 1. Germline V lookup: CDR1 WNHNN, CDR2 SYGVQD (reference sequence). This CDR3 is CASSESGTEETQYF. CDR3 coding DNA: TGCGCCAGCAGTGAGTCCGGGACAGAAGAGACCCAGTACTTC.

This clone was detected only once. This chain links TRBV4-3 with TRBJ2-7; unclear D gene. The CDR3 loop spans 15 amino acids. Germline CDR1 and CDR2: LGHNA and YSLEER. Trimming removed 0 bases from V and 3 bases from J, with 12 bases in between. The CDR3 here is CASSQDLPEHYEQYF. As DNA, the CDR3 is TGCGCCAGCAGCCAAGACCTGCCGGAGCACTACGAGCAGTACTTC.

The rearrangement joins TRBV7-2 to TRBJ2-2, with 9 bases identical to TRBD1. Germline CDR1 SGHTA, CDR2 FQGNSA. The CDR3 is 15 amino acids. Losses at the gene ends were 5 bases for V and 6 bases for J; bases not matched to a gene: 7. CDR3 loop: CASSRQGDVAGELFF. CDR3 DNA: TGTGCCAGCAGCCGACAGGGGGACGTAGCCGGGGAGCTGTTTTTT.

The chain carries TRBV21-1 and TRBJ1-5; the DNA was not compared with TRBD1, the D call given in the table. TRBV21-1 corresponds to a pseudogene. The CDR3 covers 14 residues. CDR3 amino acids: CASTTQTGFWPQHF. CDR3 sequence (DNA): TGTGCCAGCACGACTCAGACAGGGTTTTGGCCCCAGCATTTT.

This rearrangement joins TRBV6-6 to TRBJ2-3, with 10 bases matching TRBD1. Germline V gene data show CDR1 as MNHNY and CDR2 as SVGAGI (reference sequence). This CDR3 contains 16 residues. Unmatched junction bases numbered 6, after V lost 0 bases and J lost 6 bases. The CDR3 here is CASSYSTGGDSDTQYF. For the CDR3, the DNA is TGTGCCAGCAGTTACTCGACAGGGGGCGATTCGGATACGCAGTATTTT.

This chain links TRBV6-5 with TRBJ2-7, with D maybe TRBD2 (6 bases). CDR3 size: 14 residues. In germline, CDR1 is MNHEY, CDR2 SVGAGI. Trimming took 6 bases from V and 3 from J, leaving 15 bases between them. DNA for the CDR3: TGTGCCAGCAGAAATGCGGGATCTTACTACGAGCAGTACTTC. It specifies CASRNAGSYYEQYF.

Concerning this clone: Other nucleotide sequences from this sample produce the same CDR3. CDR3 in amino acids: CASTGNTHRVRGYTF. The CDR3 nucleotides read TGTGCCAGCACCGGAAATACCCACAGGGTGCGGGGCTACACCTTC. The rearrangement uses TRBV9 and TRBJ1-2, with D perhaps matching TRBD1 (6 bases). The germline V gene encodes CDR1 SGDLS and CDR2 YYNGEE. The CDR3 totals 15 residues. Trimming took off 6 bases at V and 8 bases at J, with 23 bases between the two ends.

The genes are TRBV6-6 and TRBJ2-7; D perhaps matches TRBD1 (6 bases). CDR1 is MNHNY and CDR2 is SVGAGI in the germline V gene (reference sequence). This CDR3 contains 12 residues. V lost 6 bases, J lost 3 bases, and 9 bases lay in between. CDR3 bases: TGTGCCAGCAGCTCGGACAGCTACGAGCAGTACTTC. It yields the protein CASSSDSYEQYF.

The chain is built from TRBV19 and TRBJ2-7, with 8 bases that match TRBD1. V lost 5 bases, J lost 3 bases, and 9 bases stayed unmatched. From germline, CDR1 is LNHDA and CDR2 SQIVND (reference sequence). The CDR3 length is 15 residues. The CDR3 here is CASSPRPGGDYEQYF. The CDR3 DNA follows: TGTGCCAGTAGTCCCAGGCCAGGGGGCGACTACGAGCAGTACTTC.

The chain uses TRBV6-6 and TRBJ1-1; D is unresolved. CDR3 length: 16 amino acids. Trimming removed 5 bases from V and 5 bases from J, with 21 bases in between. Germline V gives CDR1 MNHNY, CDR2 SVGAGI (reference sequence). The CDR3 protein is CASSPPRSRGDTEAFF. The CDR3 DNA sequence: TGTGCCAGCAGTCCGCCGCGTTCACGGGGTGATACTGAAGCTTTCTTT.

The chain links TRBV6-5 to TRBJ2-7, with 9 bases aligning to TRBD1. V lost 5 bases to trimming and J lost 8 bases; unmatched junction nucleotides: 10. Germline V gives CDR1 MNHEY, CDR2 SVGAGI. The CDR3 sequence is 14 residues long. The CDR3 nucleotides read TGTGCCAGCAGTCAAACGGGACAGGGTTATCAGCAGTACTTC. This translates into CASSQTGQGYQQYF.

The chain links TRBV27 to TRBJ1-1, with D maybe TRBD1 (6 bases). Trimming left V 0 bases short and J 6 bases short, with 14 bases between. CDR3 length equals 15 residues. CDR1 and CDR2 (germline): MNHEY, SMNVEV (reference sequence). CDR3 bases: TGTGCCAGCAGTTTATCGTCACAGGGTGTACCTGAAGCTTTCTTT. It is translated as CASSLSSQGVPEAFF.

In nucleotides, the CDR3 is TGCAGCGTTGTAACCCCTGTGGGACAGGGAAATGGCTACACCTTC. This sequence encodes CSVVTPVGQGNGYTF. The chain combines TRBV29-1 with TRBJ1-2; 9 bases map to TRBD1. V shed 4 bases and J 6 bases; nucleotides not matched to a gene: 12. CDR1 is SQVTM and CDR2 is ANQGSEA in the germline V gene. CDR3 length: 15 residues.

The CDR3 loop is CASSLKAGTGATGELFF. Written as DNA, the CDR3 is TGCGCCAGCAGCTTGAAAGCCGGGACAGGGGCCACCGGGGAGCTGTTTTTT. The rearrangement links TRBV5-1 to TRBJ2-2, with TRBD1 identical over 10 bases. V shed 1 base, J shed 4 bases, and the junction held 7 bases outside the gene matches. This CDR3 has 17 residues. CDR1 and CDR2 (germline): SGHRS, YFSETQ.

J is TRBJ2-1 and V is TRBV5-4, with TRBD2 identical over 11 bases. Germline CDR1 and CDR2: SGHNT and YYREEE (reference sequence). The CDR3 is made up of 16 amino acids. The ends lost 0 bases at V and 6 bases at J; junction bases unmatched: 5. The CDR3 DNA sequence: TGTGCCAGCAGCTTGGATAGCGGGGGGGCGGTCAATGAGCAGTTCTTC. Encoded protein: CASSLDSGGAVNEQFF.

This sequence joins TRBV6-4 and TRBJ2-2; D gene unclear. CDR3 size: 14 residues. The germline V gene encodes CDR1 MRHNA and CDR2 SNTAGT. V was trimmed by 0 bases and J by 4 bases, leaving 6 bases between them. Written as DNA, the CDR3 is TGTGCCAGCAGTGACTCGACGGGCACCGGGGAGCTGTTTTTT. Its translation is CASSDSTGTGELFF.